A single sample is the source of the 26 T cell receptor beta chains below, sequenced in a study of T-cell memory formation after mild COVID-19. TCRdb processed the 5' RACE reads anew with MiXCR; each CDR3 protein has one entry. The sample shows about 400,000 distinct CDR3 sequences, about 15% of them seen only once. Sequencing was carried out using PBMCs or a T cell subset sorted from them (not recorded which). All receptors derive from a man between 18 and 35 years old who had mild COVID-19 (a few samples of this study predate the infection). Cell type and time point are not known.

The gene calls are TRBV3-1 and TRBJ2-3; D may correspond to TRBD1 or TRBD2 (6 bases each). The germline V and J ends were trimmed by 1 base and 6 bases, with 14 bases remaining between them. The CDR3 sequence is 15 residues long. CDR1 is LGHDT, CDR2 YNNKEL, per germline (reference sequence). CDR3 bases: TGTGCCAGCAGCCAAGGAACGGGGGCGAGGGATACGCAGTATTTT. It specifies CASSQGTGARDTQYF.

This chain links TRBV5-5 with TRBJ1-6; D is perhaps TRBD1 (5 bases). Trimming left V 6 bases short and J 9 bases short, with 16 bases between. This CDR3 contains 14 residues. From germline, CDR1 is SGHKS and CDR2 YYEKEE (reference sequence). CDR3 nucleotides: TGTGCCAGCACCAGGCGGGACGGGCGTTCACCCCTCCACTTT. Translated, it gives CASTRRDGRSPLHF.

In its sample, this clonotype was seen many times. The chain carries TRBV19 and TRBJ1-1; a weak D match, TRBD1 (5 bases). This CDR3 spans 13 amino acids. CDR1 is LNHDA and CDR2 is SQIVND in the germline V gene (reference sequence). The V end was cut by 3 bases, the J end by 3 bases, with 8 bases between. Here the CDR3 DNA reads TGTGCCAGTAGTATTGGGGCAGACACTGAAGCTTTCTTT. Amino acid sequence: CASSIGADTEAFF.

This sequence joins TRBV9 and TRBJ1-1; 7 bases are a match to TRBD1. The CDR3 has 14 amino acids. Germline V CDR1 and CDR2: SGDLS, YYNGEE. J gave up 1 base and V 3 bases, and 3 bases lay outside the gene matches. CDR3 region: CASSGTGWNTEAFF. The CDR3 nucleotides read TGTGCCAGCAGCGGGACAGGATGGAACACTGAAGCTTTCTTT.

As regards this clonotype: Germline is not matched at one junction end, which may reflect a read error. The chain carries TRBV4-3 and TRBJ1-1; no reliable D call. The V gene's germline CDR1 is LGHNA and CDR2 YSLEER. The CDR3 is made up of 13 amino acids. As DNA, the CDR3 is TGCGCCAGCAGCCAAGCGGCAGGCACTGCAGCTTTCTTT. It specifies CASSQAAGTAAFF.

The sample holds a few counts of this clonotype. This rearrangement joins TRBV2 to TRBJ1-6; 10 bases fit TRBD1. The CDR3 contains 15 residues. After removal of 3 bases from V and 7 bases from J, the junction contained 3 bases not matched to a gene. CDR1 is SNHLY and CDR2 is FYNNEI in the germline V gene. The CDR3 loop is CASSEEGQGNSPLHF. CDR3 bases: TGTGCCAGCAGTGAGGAGGGACAGGGGAATTCACCCCTCCACTTT.

This sequence joins TRBV5-4 and TRBJ1-4, with 8 nucleotides matching TRBD1. Looked up from germline, CDR1 is SGHNT and CDR2 is YYREEE (reference sequence). The V and J ends lost 2 bases and 7 bases, in that order; junction bases with no gene match: 7. The CDR3 has 15 residues. CDR3 sequence: CASSLSAGGGEKLFF. Here the CDR3 DNA reads TGTGCCAGCAGCTTATCTGCAGGGGGCGGTGAAAAACTGTTTTTT.

The table lists this clonotype with a few counts. The genes are TRBV6-2 or TRBV6-3 and TRBJ2-7, with 8 bases identical to TRBD1. CDR1 and CDR2 from the germline V gene are MNHEY and SVGEGT. This CDR3 spans 15 amino acids. Unmatched junction bases numbered 7, after V lost 0 bases and J lost 6 bases. CDR3 region: CASSYSAGGRLEQYF. The DNA of the CDR3 is TGTGCCAGCAGTTACTCGGCAGGGGGCCGGCTCGAGCAGTACTTC.

A few counts support this clonotype. J is TRBJ2-3 and V is TRBV10-3; no definite D call. The germline V gene has CDR1 ENHRY and CDR2 SYGVKD. Trimming cost V 4 bases and J 5 bases, with 13 bases left between them. The CDR3 covers 14 residues. The CDR3 loop is CAISVSLSLDTQYF. The CDR3, as DNA: TGTGCCATCAGTGTCTCCCTGTCCTTAGATACGCAGTATTTT.

This chain joins TRBV20-1 and TRBJ2-5; D is tentatively TRBD1 or TRBD2 (6 bases each). Germline CDR1 and CDR2: DFQATT and SNEGSKA (reference sequence). CDR3 length: 15 amino acids. The germline V and J ends were trimmed by 0 bases and 4 bases, with 15 bases remaining between them. CDR3 DNA sequence: TGCAGTGCTAGAGATAGGGAACAGGGAGGAGAGACCCAGTACTTC. This sequence encodes CSARDREQGGETQYF.

J is TRBJ2-6 and V is TRBV28, with D unclear. This CDR3 region has 16 residues. CDR1 and CDR2 (germline): MDHEN, SYDVKM. V lost 2 bases and J lost 1, with 9 bases in between. CDR3 sequence (DNA): TGTGCCAGCAGTTTAAGTGGACCGTCTGGGGCCAACGTCCTGACTTTC. Amino acid sequence: CASSLSGPSGANVLTF.

In its sample, this clonotype was seen a few times. CDR3 amino acids: CASSSLLAGGPGTQYF. DNA of the CDR3: TGTGCCAGCAGTTCCCTCTTAGCGGGGGGGCCTGGTACGCAGTATTTT. The rearrangement links TRBV27 to TRBJ2-3; 11 bases align to TRBD2. Germline loops: CDR1 MNHEY, CDR2 SMNVEV (reference sequence). The CDR3 consists of 16 residues. Trimming removed 4 bases from V and 8 bases from J; junction bases left unmatched: 11.

The chain joins TRBV27 to TRBJ2-7; 9 bases are shared with TRBD1. Germline V gene lookup returns CDR1 MNHEY and CDR2 SMNVEV (reference sequence). Trimming cost V 5 bases and J 4 bases; bases outside gene matches: 12. This CDR3 has 16 residues. The CDR3 nucleotides are TGTGCCAGCAGTCAGTACTCGACAGGGGGTCGATACGAGCAGTACTTC. Residues: CASSQYSTGGRYEQYF.

J is TRBJ1-2 and V is TRBV24-1; 7 nucleotides align to TRBD1. There are 13 residues in the CDR3. Germline CDR1 KGHDR, CDR2 SFDVKD. The V gene end was trimmed by 5 bases and the J gene end by 4 bases; junction bases not matched to a gene: 3. CDR3 nucleotides: TGTGCCACCAGTGTCACAGGGGCCTATGGCTACACCTTC. Its translation: CATSVTGAYGYTF.

This clonotype came up many times. The V and J genes are TRBV24-1 and TRBJ2-3, with D tentatively TRBD1 (6 bases). From germline, CDR1 is KGHDR and CDR2 SFDVKD. Between the trimmed V and J ends, which lost 9 bases and 9 bases, there was a span of 21 bases. This CDR3 region has 14 residues. The CDR3 sequence: CATGGRSSPLTQYF. In nucleotides, the CDR3 is TGTGCCACCGGGGGCCGGAGCAGTCCACTAACGCAGTATTTT.

The J gene is TRBJ1-2, the V gene TRBV6-5, with D hard to call. Germline V gene lookup returns CDR1 MNHEY and CDR2 SVGAGI. The CDR3 is 15 amino acids. V shed 7 bases and J shed 2 bases, with 17 bases lying between them. The CDR3 loop reads CASNEHSTLNYGYTF. In DNA form, the CDR3 reads TGTGCCAGCAATGAGCACTCGACGCTAAACTATGGCTACACCTTC.

This clonotype was detected a few times. The genes are TRBV4-3 and TRBJ2-4; D perhaps matches TRBD2 (6 bases). This CDR3 has 16 residues. Germline V gene lookup returns CDR1 LGHNA and CDR2 YSLEER. Deletions cut 1 base from V and 6 bases from J, with 16 bases between. This CDR3 reads CASSQGAWGVINIQYF. DNA of the CDR3: TGCGCCAGCAGCCAAGGGGCCTGGGGGGTTATAAACATTCAGTACTTC.

The V call is TRBV9, the J call TRBJ1-6, with D tentatively TRBD1 (5 bases). This CDR3 contains 14 residues. V dropped 4 bases and J dropped 9 bases, with 14 bases sitting between them. Germline V gene data show CDR1 as SGDLS and CDR2 as YYNGEE. CDR3 nucleotides: TGTGCCAGCAGCCTCCAAGTTCAGGGTTCACCCCTCCACTTT. It specifies CASSLQVQGSPLHF.

The V gene is TRBV29-1, the J gene TRBJ2-1; 8 bases match TRBD2. In germline, CDR1 is SQVTM, CDR2 ANQGSEA. Trimming at V came to 6 bases and at J to 4 bases, leaving 5 bases not matched to a gene. The CDR3 length is 13 residues. CDR3 bases: TGCAGCGTATCGGGGGGGCCATACAATGAGCAGTTCTTC. Translated: CSVSGGPYNEQFF.

The chain links TRBV18 to TRBJ2-7, with 7 positions matching TRBD1. The CDR3 is 14 amino acids. Germline loops: CDR1 KGHSH, CDR2 LQKENI. V lost 1 base, J lost 3 bases, and 3 bases stayed unmatched. The CDR3 DNA reads TGTGCCAGCTCACCACGGGACAGCCTCTACGAGCAGTACGTC. It encodes CASSPRDSLYEQYV.

The chain links TRBV7-2 to TRBJ1-1; TRBD1 is a possible D gene (6 bases). The length of the CDR3 is 14 residues. V was shortened by 4 bases and J by 5 bases, with 14 bases between the two germline ends. Per the germline V gene, CDR1 is SGHTA and CDR2 is FQGNSA. The CDR3 sequence: CASSSWQGRTEAFF. CDR3 nucleotides: TGTGCCAGCAGCTCCTGGCAGGGGAGGACTGAAGCTTTCTTT.

This sequence joins TRBV12-3 or TRBV12-4 and TRBJ2-1; a weak D match, TRBD1 (6 bases). V shed 3 bases and J shed 5 bases, with 14 bases lying between them. This CDR3 region has 15 residues. CDR3 protein: CASSFVPGQNNEQFF. The DNA of the CDR3 is TGTGCCAGCAGTTTTGTGCCCGGACAGAACAATGAGCAGTTCTTC.

A few counts support this clonotype. The V and J genes are TRBV27 and TRBJ2-7; D tentatively reads TRBD1 or TRBD2 (5 bases each). The CDR3 spans 12 residues. Germline V gene data show CDR1 as MNHEY and CDR2 as SMNVEV (reference sequence). V was pared by 7 bases and J by 5 bases, with 12 bases between. Here the CDR3 reads CASKQEENEQYF. DNA of the CDR3: TGTGCCAGCAAACAGGAGGAAAACGAGCAGTACTTC.

V and J are TRBV7-2 and TRBJ1-1, with D uncertain. The CDR3 length is 14 residues. V lost 5 bases and J 0 bases, leaving 10 bases between the germline ends. Germline CDR1 reads SGHTA; CDR2 reads FQGNSA. The CDR3 DNA reads TGTGCCAGCAGCACCTATTCGTTGAACACTGAAGCTTTCTTT. Its protein product is CASSTYSLNTEAFF.

This clonotype was seen at least ten times. The chain uses TRBV9 and TRBJ2-3; unclear D gene. Germline CDR1 and CDR2: SGDLS and YYNGEE. The germline V and J ends were trimmed by 3 bases and 2 bases, with 4 bases remaining between them. This CDR3 is built from 12 residues. The CDR3 is CASSGYTDTQYF. Written as DNA, the CDR3 is TGTGCCAGCAGCGGATACACAGATACGCAGTATTTT.

The chain joins TRBV12-3 or TRBV12-4 to TRBJ2-3; 8 bases fit TRBD2. J lost 4 bases, V lost 6 bases, and 6 bases had no gene match. This CDR3 comprises 14 residues. CDR3 bases: TGTGCCAGCAGGGCGGGACTAGTGGCAGATACGCAGTATTTT. This encodes CASRAGLVADTQYF.